These 13 T cell receptor beta chains share one sample of origin, sequenced in a study of T cells expressing NK-cell markers. TCRdb reprocessed the 5' RACE reads and stores each CDR3 protein as one record, lacking DNA. Its listing shows over 350,000 distinct CDR3 sequences. Sample: blood T cells: a sorted CD56 or NKG2C T cell subset, CD4+ or CD8+ T cells, or bulk PBMC T cells (not recorded which). Every receptor here comes from a woman in her forties or fifties in good health.

The V and J genes are TRBV7-2 and TRBJ1-1; checking the TCRdb D call of TRBD1 is not possible without DNA. Germline assignment: CDR1 SGHTA and CDR2 FQGNSA. The CDR3 is 13 amino acids. CDR3 in amino acids: CASSELQGAEAFF.

The chain recombines TRBV5-1 with TRBJ2-3; TCRdb's D call of TRBD2 is untestable without DNA. The CDR3 extends over 16 amino acids. The V gene's germline CDR1 is SGHRS and CDR2 YFSETQ. CDR3 sequence reads: CASSAGLADTTDTQYF. The complete variable domain, with remaining parts taken from reference TRBV5-1 and TRBJ2-3, reads KAGVTQTPRYLIKTRGQQVTLSCSPISGHRSVSWYQQTPGQGLQFLFEYFSETQRNKGNFPGRFSGRQFSNSRSEMNVSTLELGDSALYLCASSAGLADTTDTQYFGPGTRLTVL.

V and J are TRBV20-1 and TRBJ2-7; TCRdb calls TRBD2, which cannot be checked without DNA. Germline V CDR1 and CDR2: DFQATT, SNEGSKA (reference sequence). The CDR3 sequence is 16 residues long. CDR3 region: CSAREIGTSLSYEQYF.

The CDR3 sequence is CASSLRMQALGEQYF. The gene calls are TRBV5-6 and TRBJ2-7; the D gene TCRdb calls, TRBD2, cannot be checked with no DNA. This CDR3 comprises 15 residues. Germline assignment: CDR1 SGHDT and CDR2 YYEEEE.

This chain uses TRBV18 with TRBJ1-1. The CDR3 loop spans 15 amino acids. The germline CDR1 and CDR2 sequences are KGHSH and LQKENI. The CDR3: CASSPVVQENTEAFF.

V is TRBV6-5 and J is TRBJ2-3; TCRdb gives TRBD1 as the D gene, but with no DNA this cannot be confirmed. CDR1 and CDR2 from the germline V gene are MNHEY and SVGAGI. The CDR3 spans 19 residues. CDR3 sequence: CASSYSTPGQGWGTDTQYF.

The gene calls are TRBV5-1 and TRBJ2-3; TCRdb indicates TRBD2, and absent DNA this call remains unverified. Germline V lookup: CDR1 SGHRS, CDR2 YFSETQ. The CDR3 runs 17 residues. This CDR3 is CASSLNPSGRVTDTQYF.

The chain joins TRBV7-2 to TRBJ1-1; TCRdb names TRBD1, which stays unverified in the absence of DNA. The CDR3 consists of 14 residues. Germline-derived CDR1 and CDR2 are SGHTA and FQGNSA. The CDR3 protein is CASSIRGDSTEAFF.

The CDR3 protein is CASSLMGGTGGTDTQYF. The chain couples TRBV12-3 or TRBV12-4 to TRBJ2-3; there is no DNA to check the TCRdb D call of TRBD1. This CDR3 spans 17 amino acids.

The chain couples TRBV11-1 to TRBJ2-5. CDR1 SGHAT and CDR2 FQDESV come from the germline V gene (reference sequence). The CDR3 runs to 12 residues. The CDR3: CASSLEPETQYF.

The V call is TRBV12-3 or TRBV12-4, the J call TRBJ1-4; the TCRdb D gene call, TRBD1, has no DNA to confirm it. The CDR3 consists of 17 residues. The CDR3 is CASSLLGRGPTNEKLFF.

The chain has TRBV10-3 and TRBJ2-2. Germline assignment: CDR1 ENHRY and CDR2 SYGVKD. The CDR3 loop spans 17 amino acids. The CDR3 region is CAISDRSLGSDTGELFF.

This chain links TRBV10-1 with TRBJ2-3. Germline V CDR1 and CDR2: WNHNN, SYGVQD (reference sequence). CDR3 size: 13 residues. The CDR3 reads CASSESKVLAQYF.